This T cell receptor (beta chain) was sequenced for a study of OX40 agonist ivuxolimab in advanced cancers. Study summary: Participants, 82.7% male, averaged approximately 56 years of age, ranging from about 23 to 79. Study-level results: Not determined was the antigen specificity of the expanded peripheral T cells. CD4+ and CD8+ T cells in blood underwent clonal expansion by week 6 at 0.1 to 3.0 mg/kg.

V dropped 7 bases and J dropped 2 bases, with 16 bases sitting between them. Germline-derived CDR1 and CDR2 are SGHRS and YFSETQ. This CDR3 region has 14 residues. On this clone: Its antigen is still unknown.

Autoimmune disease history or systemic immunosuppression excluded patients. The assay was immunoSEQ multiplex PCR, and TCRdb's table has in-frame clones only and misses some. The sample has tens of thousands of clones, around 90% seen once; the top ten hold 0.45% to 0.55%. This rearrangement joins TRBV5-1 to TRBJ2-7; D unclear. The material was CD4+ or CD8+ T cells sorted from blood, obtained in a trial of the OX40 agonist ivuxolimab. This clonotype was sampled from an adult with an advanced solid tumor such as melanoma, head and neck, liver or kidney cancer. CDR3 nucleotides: TGCGCCAGCGTCCTAGGGATCGGCCCCTACGAGCAGTACTTC. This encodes CASVLGIGPYEQYF.